These 10 T cell receptor beta chains came from one sample sequenced in a study of control samples from healthy donors and cancer patients. Profiled with immunoSEQ multiplex PCR; TCRdb holds only in-frame clones, not every one. The data contain over 100,000 clones, 90% of them singletons. The sequenced sample consisted of blood. These receptors were taken from a human donor in good health. The donor label of this sample is uncertain.

The V gene is TRBV5-1, the J gene TRBJ2-2; no reliable D call. Between the trimmed V and J ends, which lost 5 bases and 3 bases, there was a span of 17 bases. The CDR3 extends over 16 amino acids. Germline V CDR1 and CDR2: SGHRS, YFSETQ. CDR3 nucleotide sequence: TGCGCCAGCAGTTCGGACGCCAGAAGGGACACCGGGGAGCTGTTTTTT. It is translated as CASSSDARRDTGELFF.

The V gene is TRBV6-1, the J gene TRBJ1-6, with a tentative D call TRBD1 (5 bases). The CDR3 runs 16 residues. Germline V gene data show CDR1 as MNHNS and CDR2 as SASEGT. With 4 bases removed from V and 9 bases from J, the gap between germline ends came to 19 bases. Here the CDR3 reads CASSVLAGDVGSPLHF. For the CDR3, the DNA is TGTGCCAGCAGTGTCTTAGCGGGGGACGTAGGTTCACCCCTCCACTTT.

This chain links TRBV4-2 with TRBJ1-3; D ambiguous. CDR1 is LGHNA, CDR2 YNFKEQ, per germline. This CDR3 has 13 residues. V was pared by 0 bases and J by 1 base, with 1 base between. The CDR3 spells CASSQDSGNTIYF. DNA of the CDR3: TGTGCCAGCAGCCAAGATTCTGGAAACACCATATATTTT.

The rearrangement uses TRBV29-1 and TRBJ1-1; no definite D call. The germline V and J ends were trimmed by 2 bases and 1 base, with 8 bases remaining between them. This CDR3 spans 13 amino acids. In germline, CDR1 is SQVTM, CDR2 ANQGSEA. This chain's CDR3 is CSVEKGTNTEAFF. The CDR3 DNA follows: TGCAGCGTTGAAAAGGGCACGAACACTGAAGCTTTCTTT. Full variable domain (remainder filled in from reference TRBV29-1 and TRBJ1-1): SAVISQKPSRDICQRGTSLTIQCQVDSQVTMMFWYRQQPGQSLTLIATANQGSEATYESGFVIDKFPISRPNLTFSTLTVSNMSPEDSSIYLCSVEKGTNTEAFFGQGTRLTVV.

The chain is built from TRBV19 and TRBJ1-5; a possible D gene is TRBD1 (5 bases). V lost 3 bases to trimming and J lost 6 bases, with 15 bases between them. Germline values: CDR1 LNHDA, CDR2 SQIVND (reference sequence). This CDR3 is built from 15 residues. In DNA, the CDR3 is TGTGCCAGTAGTATGAACCGTGGGGCAGGTCAGCCCCAGCATTTT. Translated: CASSMNRGAGQPQHF. Filled out from reference TRBV19 and TRBJ1-5, the complete variable domain reads DGGITQSPKYLFRKEGQNVTLSCEQNLNHDAMYWYRQDPGQGLRLIYYSQIVNDFQKGDIAEGYSVSREKKESFPLTVTSAQKNPTAFYLCASSMNRGAGQPQHFGDGTRLSIL.

The chain links TRBV5-5 to TRBJ2-1, with 7 nucleotides matching TRBD1. CDR3 length: 14 residues. After removal of 4 bases from V and 7 bases from J, the junction contained 8 bases not matched to a gene. Germline V CDR1 and CDR2: SGHKS, YYEKEE (reference sequence). For the CDR3, the DNA is TGTGCCAGCAGCGCGGACAGGCCCATAAATGAGCAGTTCTTC. It is translated as CASSADRPINEQFF.

V and J are TRBV7-9 and TRBJ2-3; D is unresolved. The CDR3 extends over 12 amino acids. Germline CDR1 reads SEHNR; CDR2 reads FQNEAQ (reference sequence). With 4 bases removed from V and 2 bases from J, the gap between germline ends came to 4 bases. The CDR3 sequence: CASSYNTDTQYF. CDR3 sequence (DNA): TGTGCCAGCAGCTATAACACAGATACGCAGTATTTT. Supplemented by reference TRBV7-9 and TRBJ2-3, the full variable domain reads DTGVSQNPRHKITKRGQNVTFRCDPISEHNRLYWYRQTLGQGPEFLTYFQNEAQLEKSRLLSDRFSAERPKGSFSTLEIQRTEQGDSAMYLCASSYNTDTQYFGPGTRLTVL.

The chain recombines TRBV20-1 with TRBJ1-6, with TRBD1 as a possible D gene (5 bases). V shed 3 bases and J shed 9 bases, with 12 bases lying between them. Per germline, CDR1 DFQATT and CDR2 SNEGSKA (reference sequence). This CDR3 is built from 13 residues. The CDR3 loop is CSASRQGGSPLHF. The CDR3, as DNA: TGCAGTGCTAGTCGTCAGGGTGGTTCACCCCTCCACTTT.

The chain carries TRBV27 and TRBJ1-4; the D gene is possibly TRBD1 (5 bases). The CDR3 has 12 amino acids. The germline V gene has CDR1 MNHEY and CDR2 SMNVEV (reference sequence). V was shortened by 10 bases and J by 7 bases, with 13 bases between the two germline ends. CDR3 amino acids: CATGRGGEKLFF. CDR3 sequence (DNA): TGTGCCACCGGAAGGGGTGGTGAAAAACTGTTTTTT.

J is TRBJ2-3 and V is TRBV3-1 (or the pseudogene TRBV3-2); 10 positions agree with TRBD2. Germline V CDR1 and CDR2: LGHDT, YNNKEL (reference sequence). The J segment lost 1 base and the V segment lost 3 bases, leaving 4 bases of the junction unmatched. This CDR3 is 16 amino acids long. The CDR3 reads CASSQPAGGRTDTQYF. CDR3 nucleotide sequence: TGTGCCAGCAGCCAGCCAGCGGGGGGGCGCACAGATACGCAGTATTTT.